The rows below give T cell receptor beta chains drawn from one sample of a study of blood T cell repertoires in COVID-19. TCRdb's table, derived via immunoSEQ multiplex PCR, lists solely in-frame clones and lacks some. The repertoire holds roughly 68,000 clones, roughly 82% seen once, with around 15% in the top ten. Sequencing was performed on peripheral blood. The source of these receptors is a man at least 80 years old with active COVID-19. Each CDR3 is given with its conserved first and last residue. Each record gives: clone size, J gene, V gene, D gene, CDR3 DNA, CDR3 protein. A D gene is named only where the DNA matches it firmly. Where a row states a size, it is once, few, many or the class of an expanded clone; other rows omit it.

size: NA
J: TRBJ2-7
V: TRBV29-1
D: NA
DNA: TGCAGCGTTACTGGGACTTCCTACGAGCAGTACTTC
CDR3: CSVTGTSYEQYF

size: NA
J: TRBJ2-1
V: TRBV9
D: NA
DNA: TGTGCCAGCAGCGTAGGAGGGAGGGGGAACAATGAGCAGTTCTTC
CDR3: CASSVGGRGNNEQFF

size: NA
J: TRBJ2-1
V: TRBV24-1
D: NA
DNA: TGTGCCACCAGTACCGACGCGCGGAACTACAATGAGCAGTTCTTC
CDR3: CATSTDARNYNEQFF

size: NA
J: TRBJ2-2
V: TRBV3-1/TRBV3-2
D: NA
DNA: TGTGCCAGCAGCCATATTGGACTAAACACCGGGGAGCTGTTTTTT
CDR3: CASSHIGLNTGELFF

size: NA
J: TRBJ2-7
V: TRBV2
D: TRBD1
DNA: TGTGCCAGCAGTGTGGGACAGGGGTACTCCTACGAGCAGTACTTC
CDR3: CASSVGQGYSYEQYF

size: NA
J: TRBJ1-2
V: TRBV2
D: TRBD1
DNA: TGTGCCAGCAGTGAAGAAGTACAGGGGGCGGGTGGCTACACCTTC
CDR3: CASSEEVQGAGGYTF

size: NA
J: TRBJ2-3
V: TRBV14
D: TRBD2
DNA: TGTGCCAGCAGCCTAGGGGGTAGCGGGAGCCGCACAGATACGCAGTATTTT
CDR3: CASSLGGSGSRTDTQYF

size: NA
J: TRBJ1-6
V: TRBV3-1/TRBV3-2
D: NA
DNA: TGTGCCAGCAGCCAAGTCGGGGGGGGACTTAATAATTCACCCCTCCACTTT
CDR3: CASSQVGGGLNNSPLHF

size: NA
J: TRBJ1-1
V: TRBV30
D: TRBD1
DNA: TGTGCCTGGAGTAAACAGGGGTACACTGAAGCTTTCTTT
CDR3: CAWSKQGYTEAFF

size: few
J: TRBJ1-1
V: TRBV7-2
D: NA
DNA: TGTGCCAGCAGCTTATCGACTGGCGGGATGGGCACTGAAGCTTTCTTT
CDR3: CASSLSTGGMGTEAFF

size: NA
J: TRBJ2-3
V: TRBV6-6
D: NA
DNA: TGTGCCAGCAGTTGGGCTGATGACACAGATACGCAGTATTTT
CDR3: CASSWADDTDTQYF

size: NA
J: TRBJ2-7
V: TRBV4-2
D: NA
DNA: TGTGCCAGCAGCCAAGAAGGGAGGAGGCAGTACTTC
CDR3: CASSQEGRRQYF

size: NA
J: TRBJ2-7
V: TRBV12-5
D: NA
DNA: TGTGCTAGTGGTTTGGAAAAACCCGGGAGCGAGCAGTACTTC
CDR3: CASGLEKPGSEQYF

size: NA
J: TRBJ2-1
V: TRBV4-1
D: TRBD1
DNA: TGCGCCAGCAGCCAAGATTCGGGGACAGGGTACTACAATGAGCAGTTCTTC
CDR3: CASSQDSGTGYYNEQFF

size: NA
J: TRBJ1-1
V: TRBV4-3
D: NA
DNA: TGCGCCAGCAGCCAAGACGCGACAGCCTCTACTGAAGCTTTCTTT
CDR3: CASSQDATASTEAFF

size: NA
J: TRBJ2-1
V: TRBV13
D: TRBD2
DNA: TGTGCCAGCAGCCTTAGCGGGAGGGAGCGCAATGAGCAGTTCTTC
CDR3: CASSLSGRERNEQFF

size: NA
J: TRBJ2-7
V: TRBV28
D: TRBD2
DNA: TGTGCCAGCAGTCCAGCGGGAGGGATAACCTACGAGCAGTACTTC
CDR3: CASSPAGGITYEQYF

size: NA
J: TRBJ2-1
V: TRBV15
D: NA
DNA: TGTGCCACCAGCAAAGGACAGTTGAGCAATGAGCAGTTCTTC
CDR3: CATSKGQLSNEQFF

size: NA
J: TRBJ2-1
V: TRBV7-3
D: NA
DNA: TGTGCCAGCAGCCACGGAGGGCTCAAAAATTACAATGAGCAGTTCTTC
CDR3: CASSHGGLKNYNEQFF

size: NA
J: TRBJ1-2
V: TRBV6-2/TRBV6-3
D: TRBD1
DNA: TGTGCCAGCAGTTCCGACCGGGACAGACTTTTCTGCACCTTC
CDR3: CASSSDRDRLFCTF

size: NA
J: TRBJ1-2
V: TRBV6-2/TRBV6-3
D: NA
DNA: TGTGCCAGCAGTTTCTCCTACGTGGGGCTATCTCATGGCTACACCTTC
CDR3: CASSFSYVGLSHGYTF

size: NA
J: TRBJ2-5
V: TRBV3-1/TRBV3-2
D: TRBD2
DNA: TGTGCCAGCAGCCAAGGGACTAGCGGGGGGGCCTTTGAGACCCAGTACTTC
CDR3: CASSQGTSGGAFETQYF

size: NA
J: TRBJ2-5
V: TRBV5-1
D: NA
DNA: TGCGCCAGCAGTAGCCAAGAGACCCAGTACTTC
CDR3: CASSSQETQYF